A selection of T cell receptor beta chains follows, all from one sample in a study of T cells in Graves' hyperthyroidism and ophthalmopathy. From the multiplex PCR reads, TCRdb called clonotypes with MiXCR, one entry per CDR3 protein. The table includes about 400,000 distinct CDR3 sequences, more than 12% detected once. Material for sequencing was blood. These receptors were obtained from a woman in her 30s with Graves' ophthalmopathy. The CDR3 runs from the conserved cysteine through the conserved F or W. Fields, in order: clone size, J gene, V gene, CDR3 protein. Size is omitted from some rows. Given values are once, few, many or a class for expanded clones.

clone size: NA
J gene: TRBJ2-3
V gene: TRBV7-2
CDR3 protein: CASSSLLAGGDTDTQYF

clone size: many
J gene: TRBJ1-4
V gene: TRBV30
CDR3 protein: CAWSGALRFEKLFF

clone size: many
J gene: TRBJ2-7
V gene: TRBV19
CDR3 protein: CASSIRTGGPYEQYF

clone size: many
J gene: TRBJ1-5
V gene: TRBV28
CDR3 protein: CASTPAVGEKRHF

clone size: many
J gene: TRBJ2-1
V gene: TRBV3-1
CDR3 protein: CASSQGRGWNEQFF

clone size: few
J gene: TRBJ1-2
V gene: TRBV6-1
CDR3 protein: CASSVSATNYGYTF

clone size: many
J gene: TRBJ1-5
V gene: TRBV6-1
CDR3 protein: CASRGTFGSNQPQHF

clone size: few
J gene: TRBJ2-3
V gene: TRBV15
CDR3 protein: CATSWTGIDTQYF

clone size: NA
J gene: TRBJ2-3
V gene: TRBV7-2
CDR3 protein: CASSKGAVSTDTQYF

clone size: many
J gene: TRBJ2-1
V gene: TRBV6-1
CDR3 protein: CASTQNNEQFF

clone size: many
J gene: TRBJ1-2
V gene: TRBV7-9
CDR3 protein: CASSPTTGGPYGYTF

clone size: many
J gene: TRBJ1-1
V gene: TRBV30
CDR3 protein: CAWSGWGMNTEAFF

clone size: many
J gene: TRBJ1-5
V gene: TRBV12-3/TRBV12-4
CDR3 protein: CASSSPQGAGNQPQHF

clone size: many
J gene: TRBJ1-5
V gene: TRBV20-1
CDR3 protein: CSARDPDRGRSQPQHF

clone size: NA
J gene: TRBJ1-2
V gene: TRBV7-8
CDR3 protein: CASSFGQGDSRRGYTF

clone size: once
J gene: TRBJ2-5
V gene: TRBV20-1
CDR3 protein: CSARRTGADQETQYF

clone size: many
J gene: TRBJ1-6
V gene: TRBV5-1
CDR3 protein: CASSLAGHDNSPLHF

clone size: many
J gene: TRBJ1-1
V gene: TRBV28
CDR3 protein: CASISLGTEAFF

clone size: many
J gene: TRBJ2-1
V gene: TRBV15
CDR3 protein: CATSRDRGSPEQFF

clone size: NA
J gene: TRBJ1-6
V gene: TRBV9
CDR3 protein: CASSPEGQASNNSPLHF

clone size: many
J gene: TRBJ1-1
V gene: TRBV4-1
CDR3 protein: CASSQVVQGRYAFF

clone size: NA
J gene: TRBJ2-2
V gene: TRBV2
CDR3 protein: CASSFTGSETGELFF

clone size: NA
J gene: TRBJ2-7
V gene: TRBV29-1
CDR3 protein: CSVEDGPPYEQYF

clone size: many
J gene: TRBJ2-5
V gene: TRBV20-1
CDR3 protein: CSARDPETQYF

clone size: many
J gene: TRBJ1-5
V gene: TRBV3-1
CDR3 protein: CASSQDEVQPQHF

clone size: many
J gene: TRBJ1-5
V gene: TRBV18
CDR3 protein: CASSPDSGTQPQHF

clone size: NA
J gene: TRBJ2-3
V gene: TRBV7-3
CDR3 protein: CASGVAPGRTQYF

clone size: few
J gene: TRBJ2-1
V gene: TRBV6-1
CDR3 protein: CASRGKQSSYNEQFF

clone size: many
J gene: TRBJ1-1
V gene: TRBV18
CDR3 protein: CASSPLKGWDTEAFF

clone size: NA
J gene: TRBJ2-1
V gene: TRBV11-1
CDR3 protein: CASSPRSTLDDEQFF

clone size: few
J gene: TRBJ1-2
V gene: TRBV2
CDR3 protein: CASTRSAGIYGYTF

clone size: many
J gene: TRBJ1-4
V gene: TRBV6-2/TRBV6-3
CDR3 protein: CASSYGGTDNEKLFF

clone size: NA
J gene: TRBJ1-4
V gene: TRBV20-1
CDR3 protein: CSARDARGVLEKLFF

clone size: many
J gene: TRBJ2-4
V gene: TRBV7-9
CDR3 protein: CASSLGSFRGVAKNIQYF

clone size: many
J gene: TRBJ1-1
V gene: TRBV10-2
CDR3 protein: CASESGQMNTEAFF

clone size: few
J gene: TRBJ2-2
V gene: TRBV28
CDR3 protein: CASSLSPLAISGELFF

clone size: few
J gene: TRBJ2-6
V gene: TRBV29-1
CDR3 protein: CSVVLQRGAGGESGANVLTF

clone size: many
J gene: TRBJ1-1
V gene: TRBV30
CDR3 protein: CAWSGGTGIGSEAFF

clone size: many
J gene: TRBJ2-3
V gene: TRBV7-9
CDR3 protein: CASSLIIGNTQYF

clone size: once
J gene: TRBJ2-1
V gene: TRBV7-9
CDR3 protein: CASSLVGGWGYNEQFF

clone size: NA
J gene: TRBJ2-3
V gene: TRBV7-7
CDR3 protein: CASSLEAGNTDTQYF

clone size: many
J gene: TRBJ1-1
V gene: TRBV6-1
CDR3 protein: CASSELGADTEAFF

clone size: many
J gene: TRBJ2-3
V gene: TRBV3-1
CDR3 protein: CASRHRLTDTQYF

clone size: NA
J gene: TRBJ2-5
V gene: TRBV5-5
CDR3 protein: CASSLSIEETQYF

clone size: many
J gene: TRBJ1-4
V gene: TRBV30
CDR3 protein: CAWSLPGGEKLFF

clone size: many
J gene: TRBJ2-3
V gene: TRBV7-9
CDR3 protein: CASSDDRFGPRSDTQYF

clone size: many
J gene: TRBJ1-1
V gene: TRBV5-4
CDR3 protein: CASSPGGSNEAFF

clone size: many
J gene: TRBJ2-5
V gene: TRBV15
CDR3 protein: CATSRERTGFQETQYF

clone size: many
J gene: TRBJ1-5
V gene: TRBV24-1
CDR3 protein: CATHPGGHINQPQHF

clone size: few
J gene: TRBJ1-5
V gene: TRBV29-1
CDR3 protein: CSVTTGNQPQHF

clone size: many
J gene: TRBJ2-7
V gene: TRBV5-6
CDR3 protein: CASSFQDRAYEQYF

clone size: NA
J gene: TRBJ2-7
V gene: TRBV28
CDR3 protein: CASRKGTSGGYEQYF

clone size: many
J gene: TRBJ2-5
V gene: TRBV6-1
CDR3 protein: CASIDLRDQEYF

clone size: many
J gene: TRBJ2-4
V gene: TRBV20-1
CDR3 protein: CSASTRTAATGIQYF

clone size: NA
J gene: TRBJ2-5
V gene: TRBV7-2
CDR3 protein: CASRGQVVETQYF

clone size: NA
J gene: TRBJ2-3
V gene: TRBV10-2
CDR3 protein: CASSEIGGPGQTQYF

clone size: many
J gene: TRBJ2-7
V gene: TRBV10-3
CDR3 protein: CATTGPEYEQYF